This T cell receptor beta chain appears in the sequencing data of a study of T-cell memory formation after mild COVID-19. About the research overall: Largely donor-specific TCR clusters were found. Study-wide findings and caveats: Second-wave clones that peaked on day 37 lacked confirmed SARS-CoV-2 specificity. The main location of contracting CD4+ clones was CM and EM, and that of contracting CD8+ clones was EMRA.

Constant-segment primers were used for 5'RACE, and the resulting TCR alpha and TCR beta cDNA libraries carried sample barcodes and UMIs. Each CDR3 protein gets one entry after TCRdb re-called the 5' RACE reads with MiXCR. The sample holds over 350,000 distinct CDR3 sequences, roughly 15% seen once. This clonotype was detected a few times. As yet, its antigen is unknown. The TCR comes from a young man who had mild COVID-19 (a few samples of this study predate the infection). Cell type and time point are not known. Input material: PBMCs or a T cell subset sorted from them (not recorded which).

DNA for the CDR3: TGTGCCAGCAGCAACACCCACAATCAGCCCCAGCATTTT. This codes for CASSNTHNQPQHF. J is TRBJ1-5 and V is TRBV7-9; no reliable D call. The germline gives CDR1 SEHNR, CDR2 FQNEAQ (reference sequence). The CDR3 runs to 13 residues. Trimming cost V 5 bases and J 3 bases, with 8 bases left between them.